Listed here are 19 T cell receptor beta chains from one sample, sequenced in a study of shared clonotypes between healthy human individuals. Clones were sequenced by immunoSEQ multiplex PCR, and TCRdb holds only the in-frame ones, with some missing. The table records 2 million to 2.5 million clones, roughly 95% of them present only once. The sequencing sample was made of naive CD4+ T cells sorted from blood. Indicated subset: CD45RA+ positively selected. The origin of the receptors is a man younger than 30 in good health.

Regarding this clone: The sample contains more than one DNA sequence encoding this CDR3. V is TRBV19 and J is TRBJ2-7; 11 nucleotides agree with TRBD1. Germline V gene lookup returns CDR1 LNHDA and CDR2 SQIVND (reference sequence). This CDR3 is 14 amino acids long. V lost 10 bases and J lost 2; bases outside the gene matches: 7. The CDR3 coding sequence is TGTGCCACCTCACTGGGACAGGGGGCCTACGAGCAGTACTTC. This sequence encodes CATSLGQGAYEQYF.

This clone was detected once. The chain couples TRBV9 to TRBJ2-1; 9 positions agree with TRBD2. After removal of 0 bases from V and 7 bases from J, the junction contained 5 bases not matched to a gene. Germline values: CDR1 SGDLS, CDR2 YYNGEE. The CDR3 contains 15 residues. The DNA for the CDR3 is TGTGCCAGCAGCGTAGTAGCTAGCGGGATTAATGAGCAGTTCTTC. Translation gives CASSVVASGINEQFF.

The V gene is TRBV10-3, the J gene TRBJ1-5, with D tentatively TRBD1 (5 bases). The germline CDR1 and CDR2 sequences are ENHRY and SYGVKD. V lost 8 bases and J 3 bases, leaving 17 bases between the germline ends. This CDR3 has 15 residues. CDR3 coding DNA: TGTGCCATCGGGTCGTCTGGGGACCCCAATCAGCCCCAGCATTTT. This translates into CAIGSSGDPNQPQHF.

The rearrangement uses TRBV6-6 and TRBJ2-4, with 12 bases that match TRBD2. The CDR3 spans 16 residues. CDR1 is MNHNY, CDR2 SVGAGI, per germline (reference sequence). V was clipped by 5 bases and J by 1 base; unmatched bases: 3. The CDR3 spells CASSGLAGRAKNIQYF. In DNA form, the CDR3 reads TGTGCCAGCAGTGGACTAGCGGGGCGGGCCAAAAACATTCAGTACTTC.

V and J are TRBV5-1 and TRBJ2-1; possibly TRBD2 for D (5 bases). In germline, CDR1 is SGHRS, CDR2 YFSETQ. The CDR3 contains 12 residues. V lost 6 bases and J lost 9, with 13 bases in between. The CDR3 sequence is CASKEVATEQFF. DNA for the CDR3: TGCGCCAGCAAGGAGGTTGCGACTGAGCAGTTCTTC.

The gene calls are TRBV9 and TRBJ2-3; D unclear. This CDR3 region has 14 residues. Germline V gene sequence: CDR1 SGDLS, CDR2 YYNGEE. Trimming stripped 4 bases from V and 2 bases from J, with 11 bases between. CDR3 loop: CASSFDPFTDTQYF. CDR3 nucleotide sequence: TGTGCCAGCAGCTTCGACCCTTTCACAGATACGCAGTATTTT. Supplemented by reference TRBV9 and TRBJ2-3, the full variable domain reads DSGVTQTPKHLITATGQRVTLRCSPRSGDLSVYWYQQSLDQGLQFLIQYYNGEERAKGNILERFSAQQFPDLHSELNLSSLELGDSALYFCASSFDPFTDTQYFGPGTRLTVL.

This chain uses TRBV7-8 with TRBJ2-5; no firm D call. Trimming shortened V by 6 bases and J by 3 bases, and 14 bases separated the two germline ends. Germline CDR1 is SGHVS and CDR2 is FQNEAQ. This CDR3 comprises 14 residues. The CDR3 is CASRIRAREETQYF. CDR3 in DNA: TGTGCCAGCAGAATCCGTGCTAGAGAAGAGACCCAGTACTTC.

As concerns this clone: Other DNA sequences in the same sample also yield this CDR3. This chain's CDR3 is CASREGGETQYF. Written as DNA, the CDR3 is TGTGCCAGCAGGGAGGGGGGAGAGACCCAGTACTTC. The V and J genes are TRBV28 and TRBJ2-5; D may correspond to TRBD1 or TRBD2 (6 bases each). V was clipped by 6 bases and J by 4 bases, with 9 bases between them. The germline V gene encodes CDR1 MDHEN and CDR2 SYDVKM. CDR3 length equals 12 residues.

This chain links TRBV5-6 with TRBJ1-4, with TRBD1 as a possible D gene (6 bases). The germline gives CDR1 SGHDT, CDR2 YYEEEE. The CDR3 totals 14 residues. The V and J ends lost 0 bases and 4 bases respectively, with 7 bases between them. DNA of the CDR3: TGTGCCAGCAGCTTGGGGACAGATAATGAAAAACTGTTTTTT. Encoded protein: CASSLGTDNEKLFF.

The genes are TRBV30 and TRBJ2-3; weak D call: TRBD1 (5 bases). Germline CDR1 and CDR2: GTSNPN and SVGIG (reference sequence). CDR3 length: 13 amino acids. Trimming took 8 bases from V and 0 from J, leaving 12 bases between them. The CDR3 region has the DNA TGTGCCACCAGGGTGGGGAGCACAGATACGCAGTATTTT. Protein: CATRVGSTDTQYF.

The chain employs TRBV10-1 and TRBJ1-5; possible D gene TRBD1, 6 bases. Germline assignment: CDR1 WNHNN and CDR2 SYGVQD (reference sequence). The CDR3 has 14 residues. Trimming took off 10 bases at V and 4 bases at J, with 17 bases between the two ends. The CDR3, as DNA: TGCGCCACCTCAAGGGGGGGTACGAATCAGCCCCAGCATTTT. It encodes CATSRGGTNQPQHF.

The chain combines TRBV7-9 with TRBJ2-1; D is ambiguous. V lost 5 bases and J lost 2, with 7 bases in between. Germline CDR1 and CDR2: SEHNR and FQNEAQ (reference sequence). This CDR3 is built from 13 residues. The CDR3 here is CASSPSAYNEQFF. The CDR3 DNA follows: TGTGCCAGCAGCCCGTCGGCCTACAATGAGCAGTTCTTC.

The chain joins TRBV30 to TRBJ1-2, with TRBD1 matching 7 bases. The length of the CDR3 is 14 residues. Germline CDR1 is GTSNPN and CDR2 is SVGIG (reference sequence). V lost 3 bases to trimming and J lost 4 bases; unmatched junction nucleotides: 8. The CDR3: CAWSDTGTVYGYTF. The CDR3, as DNA: TGTGCCTGGAGCGACACCGGGACAGTCTATGGCTACACCTTC.

This clone has more than one count but fewer than ten. The V call is TRBV10-3, the J call TRBJ1-6; no definite D call. Trimming removed 4 bases from V and 4 bases from J, with 5 bases in between. Looked up from germline, CDR1 is ENHRY and CDR2 is SYGVKD. The CDR3 totals 13 residues. The CDR3 region has the DNA TGTGCCATCAGTGGTGGGTATAATTCACCCCTCCACTTT. It is translated as CAISGGYNSPLHF.

This chain connects TRBV2 to TRBJ2-5; the D call may be TRBD1 or TRBD2 (6 bases each). Germline-derived CDR1 and CDR2 are SNHLY and FYNNEI. This CDR3 has 14 residues. Trimming removed 5 bases from V and 5 bases from J, with 15 bases in between. CDR3 region: CASSTRGGWETQYF. The CDR3 DNA follows: TGTGCCAGCAGTACTCGAGGGGGGTGGGAGACCCAGTACTTC.

V is TRBV6-5 and J is TRBJ2-4; perhaps TRBD1 as D (5 bases). The CDR3 totals 12 residues. Per the germline V gene, CDR1 is MNHEY and CDR2 is SVGAGI. V was clipped by 0 bases and J by 15 bases, with 12 bases between them. DNA for the CDR3: TGTGCCAGCAGTTACTCGGGGCTAAACCTGTACTTC. Encoded protein: CASSYSGLNLYF.

The chain uses TRBV6-1 and TRBJ2-3; D unclear. The CDR3 totals 11 residues. Trimming removed 6 bases from V and 6 bases from J, with 7 bases in between. CDR1 MNHNS and CDR2 SASEGT come from the germline V gene. CDR3 DNA sequence: TGTGCCAGCAGGGATCGCGATACGCAGTATTTT. Protein: CASRDRDTQYF.

This chain connects TRBV2 to TRBJ1-2; possibly TRBD1 for D (5 bases). Germline V gene data show CDR1 as SNHLY and CDR2 as FYNNEI. The CDR3 spans 11 residues. Trimming took off 9 bases at V and 8 bases at J, with 13 bases between the two ends. CDR3 sequence reads: CASQSGEGYTF. The CDR3, as DNA: TGTGCCAGTCAATCGGGGGAGGGCTACACCTTC.

V usage is TRBV6-6 and J usage is TRBJ1-6; D uncertain. CDR1 is MNHNY and CDR2 is SVGAGI in the germline V gene (reference sequence). V was pared by 1 base and J by 8 bases, with 15 bases between. The CDR3 sequence is 16 residues long. The CDR3 spells CASSYWTDPEDSPLHF. The CDR3 bases are TGTGCCAGCAGTTACTGGACCGACCCTGAGGATTCACCCCTCCACTTT.